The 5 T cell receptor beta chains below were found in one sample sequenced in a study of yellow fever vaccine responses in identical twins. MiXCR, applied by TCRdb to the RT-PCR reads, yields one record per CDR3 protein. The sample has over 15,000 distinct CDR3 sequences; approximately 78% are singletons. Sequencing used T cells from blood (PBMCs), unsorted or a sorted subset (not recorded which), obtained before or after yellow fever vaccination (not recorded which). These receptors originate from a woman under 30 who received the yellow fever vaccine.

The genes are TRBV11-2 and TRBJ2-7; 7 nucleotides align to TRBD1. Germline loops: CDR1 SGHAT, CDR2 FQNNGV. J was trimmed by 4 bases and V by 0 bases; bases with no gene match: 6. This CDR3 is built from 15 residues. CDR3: CASSLEGTVLYEQYF. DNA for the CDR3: TGTGCCAGCAGCTTAGAGGGGACAGTCTTATACGAGCAGTACTTC.

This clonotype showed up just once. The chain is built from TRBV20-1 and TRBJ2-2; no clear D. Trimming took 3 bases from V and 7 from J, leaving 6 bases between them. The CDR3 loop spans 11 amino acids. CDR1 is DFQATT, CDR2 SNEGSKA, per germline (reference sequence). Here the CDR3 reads CSARSGGELFF. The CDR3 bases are TGCAGTGCTAGGTCGGGCGGGGAGCTGTTTTTT.

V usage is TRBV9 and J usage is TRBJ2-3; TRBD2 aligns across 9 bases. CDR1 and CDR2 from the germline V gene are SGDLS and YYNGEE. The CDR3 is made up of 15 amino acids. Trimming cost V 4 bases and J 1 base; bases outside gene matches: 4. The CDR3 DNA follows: TGTGCCAGCAGCCCCCCTAGCGGGGGCACAGATACGCAGTATTTT. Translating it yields CASSPPSGGTDTQYF. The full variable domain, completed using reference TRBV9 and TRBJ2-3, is DSGVTQTPKHLITATGQRVTLRCSPRSGDLSVYWYQQSLDQGLQFLIQYYNGEERAKGNILERFSAQQFPDLHSELNLSSLELGDSALYFCASSPPSGGTDTQYFGPGTRLTVL.

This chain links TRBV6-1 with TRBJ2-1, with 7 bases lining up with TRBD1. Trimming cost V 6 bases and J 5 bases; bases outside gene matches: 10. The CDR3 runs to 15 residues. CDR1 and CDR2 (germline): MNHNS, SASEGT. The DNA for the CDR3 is TGTGCCAGCAGGGACATGGGACAGAGCAACAATGAGCAGTTCTTC. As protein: CASRDMGQSNNEQFF.

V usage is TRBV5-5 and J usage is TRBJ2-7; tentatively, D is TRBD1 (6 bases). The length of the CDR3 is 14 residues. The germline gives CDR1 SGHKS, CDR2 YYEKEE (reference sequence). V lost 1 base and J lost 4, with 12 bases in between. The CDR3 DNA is TGTGCCAGCAGCTTGCCAGGGGCGCGTTACGAGCAGTACTTC. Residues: CASSLPGARYEQYF. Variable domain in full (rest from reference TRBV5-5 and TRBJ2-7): DAGVTQSPTHLIKTRGQQVTLRCSPISGHKSVSWYQQVLGQGPQFIFQYYEKEERGRGNFPDRFSARQFPNYSSELNVNALLLGDSALYLCASSLPGARYEQYFGPGTRLTVT.